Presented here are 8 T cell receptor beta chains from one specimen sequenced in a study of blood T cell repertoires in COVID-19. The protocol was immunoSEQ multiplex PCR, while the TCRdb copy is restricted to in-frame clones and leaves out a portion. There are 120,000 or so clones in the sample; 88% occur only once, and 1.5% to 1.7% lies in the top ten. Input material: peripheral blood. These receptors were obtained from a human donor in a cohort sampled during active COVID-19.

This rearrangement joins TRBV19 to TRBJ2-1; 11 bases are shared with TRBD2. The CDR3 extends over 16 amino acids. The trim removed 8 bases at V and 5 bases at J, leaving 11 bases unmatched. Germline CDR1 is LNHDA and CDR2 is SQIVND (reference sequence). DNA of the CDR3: TGTGCCAGTTCCATAGCGGGGGGGCCTGTAGACAATGAGCAGTTCTTC. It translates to CASSIAGGPVDNEQFF.

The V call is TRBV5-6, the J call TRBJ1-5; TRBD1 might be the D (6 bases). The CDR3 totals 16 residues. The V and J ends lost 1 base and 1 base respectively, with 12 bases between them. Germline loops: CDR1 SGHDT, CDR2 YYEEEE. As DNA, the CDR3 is TGTGCCAGCAGCTTGTACGGACAGCTGAGCAATCAGCCCCAGCATTTT. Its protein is CASSLYGQLSNQPQHF. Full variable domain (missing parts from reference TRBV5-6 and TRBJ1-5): DAGVTQSPTHLIKTRGQQVTLRCSPKSGHDTVSWYQQALGQGPQFIFQYYEEEERQRGNFPDRFSGHQFPNYSSELNVNALLLGDSALYLCASSLYGQLSNQPQHFGDGTRLSIL.

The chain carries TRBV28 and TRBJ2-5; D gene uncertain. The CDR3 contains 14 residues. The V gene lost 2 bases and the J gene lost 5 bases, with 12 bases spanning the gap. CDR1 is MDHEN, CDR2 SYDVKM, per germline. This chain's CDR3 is CASSLRAPRETQYF. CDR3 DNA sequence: TGTGCCAGCAGTTTACGCGCCCCCAGGGAGACCCAGTACTTC. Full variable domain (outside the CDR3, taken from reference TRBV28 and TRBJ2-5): DVKVTQSSRYLVKRTGEKVFLECVQDMDHENMFWYRQDPGLGLRLIYFSYDVKMKEKGDIPEGYSVSREKKERFSLILESASTNQTSMYLCASSLRAPRETQYFGPGTRLLVL.

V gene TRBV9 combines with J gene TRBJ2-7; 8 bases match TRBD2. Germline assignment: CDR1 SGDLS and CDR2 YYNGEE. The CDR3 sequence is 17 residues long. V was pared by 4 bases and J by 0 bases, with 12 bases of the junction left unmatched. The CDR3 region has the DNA TGTGCCAGCAGCCCCACGGCGGCCGGGAGGGCCTCCTACGAGCAGTACTTC. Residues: CASSPTAAGRASYEQYF.

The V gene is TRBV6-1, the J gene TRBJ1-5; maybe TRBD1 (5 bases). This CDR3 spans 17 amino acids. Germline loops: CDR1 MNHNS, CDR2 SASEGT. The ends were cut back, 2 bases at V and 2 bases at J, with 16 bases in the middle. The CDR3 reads CASSEYRIGFGNQPQHF. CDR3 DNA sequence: TGTGCCAGCAGTGAATACAGGATAGGCTTTGGCAATCAGCCCCAGCATTTT.

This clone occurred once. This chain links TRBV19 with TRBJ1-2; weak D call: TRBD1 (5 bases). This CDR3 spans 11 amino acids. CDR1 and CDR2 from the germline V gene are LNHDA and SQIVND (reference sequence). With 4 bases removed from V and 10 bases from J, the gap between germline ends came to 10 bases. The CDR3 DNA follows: TGTGCCAGTAGTACCCCACAGGACTACACCTTC. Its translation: CASSTPQDYTF. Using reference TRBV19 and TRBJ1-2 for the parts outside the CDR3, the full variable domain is DGGITQSPKYLFRKEGQNVTLSCEQNLNHDAMYWYRQDPGQGLRLIYYSQIVNDFQKGDIAEGYSVSREKKESFPLTVTSAQKNPTAFYLCASSTPQDYTFGSGTRLTVV.

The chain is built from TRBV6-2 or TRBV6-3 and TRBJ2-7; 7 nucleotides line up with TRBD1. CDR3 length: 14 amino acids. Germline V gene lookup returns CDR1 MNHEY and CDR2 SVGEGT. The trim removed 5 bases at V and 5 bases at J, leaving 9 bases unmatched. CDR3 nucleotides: TGTGCCAGCAGTAACCACAGGGGTTTGCACGAGCAGTACTTC. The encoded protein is CASSNHRGLHEQYF.

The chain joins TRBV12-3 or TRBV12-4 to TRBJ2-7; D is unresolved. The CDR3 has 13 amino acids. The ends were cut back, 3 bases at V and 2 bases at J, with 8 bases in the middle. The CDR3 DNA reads TGTGCCAGCAGTTTTGGCAGTCCCTACGAGCAGTACTTC. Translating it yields CASSFGSPYEQYF.